The source of this TCR beta chain is a study of Ad26.COV2.S vaccination and SARS-CoV-2 variants. In the study overall: Into the muscle, Ad26.COV2.S was dosed once or twice, 56 days apart.

In regard to this clone: Its antigen is unidentified.

Specified treatment: roughly 18 received Ad26.COV2.S at low or high dose, single or two shots; roughly 5 received placebo; per-sample allocation not given. It was on day 63 after the first vaccine or placebo injection that samples were taken. The sample came from a Boston adult aged 18-55 years. Here immunoSEQ multiplex PCR was the method, and the copy in TCRdb shows in-frame clones only, minus some. The sample lists about 460,000 clones, about 88% occurring once. Broader study findings: There was reportedly substantial breadth in spike-specific CD8+ and CD4+ T cell responses after vaccination. Compared with placebo recipients, vaccine recipients had higher spike-specific TCR breadth.

The CDR3 has 13 amino acids. V dropped 10 bases and J dropped 8 bases, with 18 bases sitting between them. Germline V gives CDR1 MNHEY, CDR2 SMNVEV (reference sequence). The gene calls are TRBV27 and TRBJ1-5; D is perhaps TRBD1 (5 bases). The specimen comprised peripheral blood, sampled in a trial of Ad26.COV2.S vaccine versus placebo. This clonotype originated in a person aged 18-60 years who received the Ad26.COV2.S COVID-19 vaccine or a placebo. CDR3 amino acids: CATGGPGGEPQHF. The DNA for the CDR3 is TGTGCCACCGGGGGACCGGGGGGGGAGCCCCAGCATTTT.